This TCR beta chain was sequenced for a study of identical twins. TCRdb reprocessed the 5' RACE reads with MiXCR, giving one entry per CDR3 protein. Of some 900,000 distinct CDR3 sequences in the sample, 10% to 15% are singletons; the top ten hold around 1.5%. The V gene's germline CDR1 is SQVTM and CDR2 ANQGSEA. The CDR3 has 16 residues. J lost 9 bases, V lost 0 bases, and 7 bases had no gene match. The sample was also reused in another study, on yellow fever vaccine responses in identical twins.

Sequencing was carried out using PBMCs. This sequence originates from a woman aged 18-29 years in good health. The V call is TRBV29-1, the J call TRBJ2-1; 14 nucleotides agree with TRBD2. CDR3 region: CSVEDRTSGGPPEQFF. CDR3 DNA sequence: TGCAGCGTTGAAGACAGGACTAGCGGGGGGCCACCTGAGCAGTTCTTC.